Detailed here is one T cell receptor (beta chain). No antigen is known for it. Base qualities are not recorded, but no much larger clone differs from it by a single base. The data were obtained in a study of regulatory T cells in long-lasting Graves disease (dated by TCRdb to about 2021). For the study in its entirety: In the newly diagnosed Graves' disease group, patients had been taking antithyroid drugs for less than 3 months. Patients with persistent Graves' disease were compared with patients with newly diagnosed Graves' disease using TCR sequencing and RNA sequencing of peripheral blood. The study was registered as a clinical trial and conducted in China. A total of 35 or so samples underwent TCR sequencing: about 13 from persistent and about 20 from newly diagnosed Graves' disease patients. Overall results and qualifications from the work: Patients with persistent disease shared more public clonotypes (about 2,700) than newly diagnosed patients did (approximately 970). Because the primary lesion, thyroid tissue, could not be accessed, the study looked at peripheral blood alone. The authors acknowledged the small sample size as a limitation that may reduce accuracy. Sequencing and analysis were limited to the TCR beta chain. Lower TCR Shannon entropy and fewer highly expanded clones were observed in persistent Graves' disease patients than in newly diagnosed patients, which suggested clonal expansion.

Library preparation was by multiplex PCR. TCRdb shows the sequencer as Illumina HiSeq 4000. iRepertoire HTBI primers and Arm-PCR amplification of CDR3 regions were used to construct TCR beta libraries. Before sequencing, the PCR products went through gel purification. The source study handled its data this way. Gene usage analysis of CDR3 amino acid clonotypes used the 60 to 80 TRBV and more than 13 TRBJ segments found across samples. COPE and FqMerger were used to merge the filtered high-quality paired reads into contigs. BLAST was used to align contigs to the IMGT TRBV, TRBD and TRBJ reference genes, and CDR3 was defined following IMGT. Any clonotype with a frequency above 0.1% was classified as a highly expanded clone. Shannon entropy was used to measure repertoire diversity, and the Gini coefficient was used to measure V-J evenness. Public clonotypes were defined as clonotypes shared by more than one individual. Clones were called with MiXCR by TCRdb after fastp trimmed the public reads at Q25, and only in-frame beta chains were retained. Rows are combined by CDR3 protein, so each entry shows the most common genes and DNA. The V and J calls were not made by the authors but by TCRdb's processing. The sample profile shows about 540,000 distinct CDR3 sequences; less than 15% of them were found once. Approximately 9.3% of the sample rests with the top ten.

In the paper's terms, the time point label means: newly diagnosed GD, antithyroid drugs for less than 3 months. For both TCR sequencing and RNA sequencing, RNA was extracted from PBMCs using TRIzol. The diagnosis of Graves' disease followed American Thyroid Association guidelines. Patients were recruited from an endocrinology department in Xi'an, China. From each patient, roughly 9 milliliters of peripheral blood was collected into an EDTA anticoagulant tube. PBMCs were isolated by Ficoll Paque Plus density gradient separation without further T cell sorting. An Agilent 2100 Bioanalyzer and agarose gel were used to check RNA quality, and a NanoDrop 2000 was used to measure RNA concentration. This sample also belongs to another study, concerning T cells in Graves' hyperthyroidism and ophthalmopathy. The second study, in turn, reports: A patient counted as having stable Graves' hyperthyroidism if no progression to ophthalmopathy occurred over 18 months of follow-up. Hyperthyroidism patients were aged 18 to 65 years and newly diagnosed, with disease duration of less than 2 months. Patients with uncontrolled infections, other autoimmune diseases, pregnancy or lactation were excluded. Diagnoses relied on clinical symptoms, serum thyroxine and TRAb, thyroid ultrasound and orbital computed tomography. For the first round of RT-PCR on the TCR CDR3, the HTBI primer set was used together with the Qiagen OneStep RT-PCR kit. Most expanded thyroid clonotypes (frequency above 0.001) were also found in blood, which suggests that blood repertoires may mirror thyroid immune responses. Ophthalmopathy was separated from stable hyperthyroidism by a 13 V-J signature model, with about 86% sensitivity and about 81% specificity obtained in cross-validation and 80%/75% obtained in testing. In validation, the model predicted progression to ophthalmopathy with over 65% sensitivity and less than 75% specificity, a median of 6.5 months before onset. To identify distinguishing TCR V-J signatures, a discovery cohort of about 100 patients was used, comprising 40 to 45 with Graves' ophthalmopathy and around 57 with stable Graves' hyperthyroidism. Prospective prediction of ophthalmopathy was tested in an independent validation cohort consisting of fewer than 20 hyperthyroidism patients and 15 to 17 patients who later progressed to ophthalmopathy. The approximately 95 discovery patients were divided at random into training and test sets in a 7:3 ratio. In addition, the study compared T-cell repertoires in thyroid tissue and in blood from six Graves' hyperthyroidism patients. Once sampling was done, hyperthyroidism patients were given methimazole at a starting dose of 30 mg daily, whereas ophthalmopathy patients were given high-dose intravenous methylprednisolone. A second multiplex PCR round built the libraries, followed by size selection and purification. Libraries were sequenced paired-end with 100 bp reads on an Illumina HiSeq2000. SOAPnuke was used to process the raw data, with reads discarded if the reads contained adapters or uncalled bases, had a mean Phred below 15, or lacked an exact constant-primer or identifier match. COPE v1.2.5 was used to merge the high-quality paired reads, and each unique nucleotide sequence was defined as a clonotype. Clonotypes were aligned to IMGT TRBV, TRBD and TRBJ reference segments using MiTCR v1.1. The analysis included only V-J combinations with a frequency above 0.0001, which together covered around 99% of the repertoires. The TCS score was defined as F50 (clonal expansion) divided by E x V (chaos), with BLOSUM62-based TCRdist calculated between CDR3 peptides within each V-J. Welch's t-statistics and random forest reduced roughly 500 V-J features to under 15, which were used in a naive Bayes classifier (R e1071). No statistical method was used to set the sample size in advance, and investigators knew the group allocation. The paper reports TCR Vbeta CDR3 sequencing of 130 to 150 peripheral blood samples: approximately 41 ophthalmopathy, around 80 hyperthyroidism and about 17 progressor patients.

This receptor was obtained from a man between 25 and 39 years old with Graves disease. Donor details come from another sample of the same person, matched by shared clones. The material was peripheral blood mononuclear cells (PBMCs), obtained at new diagnosis, from a patient treated with antithyroid drugs.

Here is the DNA: TGTGCCAGCTCACCCTTAGGACTAGATAAGAATGAGCAGTTCTTC. It specifies CASSPLGLDKNEQFF. The sequence is built from TRBV18 and TRBJ2-1, with TRBD2 identical over 7 junction bases. CDR1 and CDR2 are drawn from the germline V gene: KGHSH, LQKENI. From its cysteine to its phenylalanine, the CDR3 spans 15 amino acids. CDR3 DNA is the only sequence kept; it has 45 bases, read in frame from the first base. Trimming leaves V shorter by 3 bases and J shorter by 7 bases, with the junction holding 9 bases beyond the gene matches.